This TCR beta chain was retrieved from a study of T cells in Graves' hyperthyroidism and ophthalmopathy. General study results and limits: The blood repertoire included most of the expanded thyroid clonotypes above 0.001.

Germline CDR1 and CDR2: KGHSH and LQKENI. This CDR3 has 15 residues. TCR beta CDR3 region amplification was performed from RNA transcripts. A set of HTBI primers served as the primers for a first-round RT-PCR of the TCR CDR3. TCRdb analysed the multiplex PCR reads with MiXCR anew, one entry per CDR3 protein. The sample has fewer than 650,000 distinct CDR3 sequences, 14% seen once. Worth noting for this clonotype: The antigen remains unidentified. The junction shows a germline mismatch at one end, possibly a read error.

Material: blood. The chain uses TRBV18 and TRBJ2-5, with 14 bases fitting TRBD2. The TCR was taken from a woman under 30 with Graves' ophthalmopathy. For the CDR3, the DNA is TGTGCCAGCTCACCGGGACTAGCGGGAGTTGAGACCCAGTGCTTC. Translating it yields CASSPGLAGVETQCF.